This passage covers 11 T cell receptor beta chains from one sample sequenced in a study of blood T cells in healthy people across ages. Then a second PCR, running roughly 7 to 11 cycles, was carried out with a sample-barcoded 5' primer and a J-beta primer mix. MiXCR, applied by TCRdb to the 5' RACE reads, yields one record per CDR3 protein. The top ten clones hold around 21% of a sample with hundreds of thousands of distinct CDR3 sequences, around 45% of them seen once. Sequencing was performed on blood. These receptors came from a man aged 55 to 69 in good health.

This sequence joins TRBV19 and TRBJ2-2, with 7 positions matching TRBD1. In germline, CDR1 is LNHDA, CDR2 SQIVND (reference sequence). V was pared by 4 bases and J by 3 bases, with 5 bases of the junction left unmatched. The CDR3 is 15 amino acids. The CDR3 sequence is CASSTGQEYTGELFF. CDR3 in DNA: TGTGCCAGTAGTACCGGACAGGAGTACACCGGGGAGCTGTTTTTT.

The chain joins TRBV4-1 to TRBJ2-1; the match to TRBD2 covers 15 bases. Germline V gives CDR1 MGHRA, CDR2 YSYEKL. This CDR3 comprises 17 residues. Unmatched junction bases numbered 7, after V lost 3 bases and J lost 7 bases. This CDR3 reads CASSQWTSGGALNEQFF. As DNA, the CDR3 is TGCGCCAGCAGCCAGTGGACTAGCGGGGGGGCCTTGAATGAGCAGTTCTTC.

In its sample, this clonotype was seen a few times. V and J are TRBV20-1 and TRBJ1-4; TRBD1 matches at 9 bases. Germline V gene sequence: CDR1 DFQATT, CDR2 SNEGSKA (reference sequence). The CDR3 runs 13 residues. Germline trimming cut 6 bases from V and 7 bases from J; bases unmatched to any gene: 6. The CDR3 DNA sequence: TGCAGTGCAACCGGGACAGGGATTGAAAAACTGTTTTTT. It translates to CSATGTGIEKLFF.

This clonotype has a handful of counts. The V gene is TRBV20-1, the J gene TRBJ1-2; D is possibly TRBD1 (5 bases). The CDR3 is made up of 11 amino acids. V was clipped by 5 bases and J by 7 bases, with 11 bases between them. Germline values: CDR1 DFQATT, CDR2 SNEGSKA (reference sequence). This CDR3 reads CSASQGIGYTF. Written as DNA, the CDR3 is TGCAGTGCTTCGCAGGGTATTGGCTACACCTTC.

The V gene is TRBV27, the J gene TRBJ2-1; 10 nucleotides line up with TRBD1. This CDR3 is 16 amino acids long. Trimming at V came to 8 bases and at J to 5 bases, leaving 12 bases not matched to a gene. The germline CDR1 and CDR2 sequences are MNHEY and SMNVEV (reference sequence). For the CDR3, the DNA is TGTGCCAGCCGACAGGGGGCACAGCTCAAAAACAATGAGCAGTTCTTC. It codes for CASRQGAQLKNNEQFF.

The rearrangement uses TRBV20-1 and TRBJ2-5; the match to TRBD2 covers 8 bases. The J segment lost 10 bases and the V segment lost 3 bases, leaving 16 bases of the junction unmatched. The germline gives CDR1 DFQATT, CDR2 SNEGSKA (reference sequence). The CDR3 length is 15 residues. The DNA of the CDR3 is TGCAGTGCTAGGATTCAGCGGGGGCCTCCGTTGGACCAGTACTTC. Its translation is CSARIQRGPPLDQYF.

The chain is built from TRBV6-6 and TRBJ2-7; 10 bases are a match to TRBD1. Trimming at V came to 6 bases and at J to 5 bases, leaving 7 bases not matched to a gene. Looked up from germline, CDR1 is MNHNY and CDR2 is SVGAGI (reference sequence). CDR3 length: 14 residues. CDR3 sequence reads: CASRSGTGVDEQYF. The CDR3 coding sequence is TGTGCCAGCAGGTCCGGGACAGGGGTCGACGAGCAGTACTTC.

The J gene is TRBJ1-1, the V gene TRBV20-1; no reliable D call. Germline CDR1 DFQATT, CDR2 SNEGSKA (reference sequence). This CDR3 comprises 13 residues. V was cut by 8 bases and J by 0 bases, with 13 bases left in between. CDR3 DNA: TGCAGTTTGAAGTCGAACATGAACACTGAAGCTTTCTTT. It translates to CSLKSNMNTEAFF.

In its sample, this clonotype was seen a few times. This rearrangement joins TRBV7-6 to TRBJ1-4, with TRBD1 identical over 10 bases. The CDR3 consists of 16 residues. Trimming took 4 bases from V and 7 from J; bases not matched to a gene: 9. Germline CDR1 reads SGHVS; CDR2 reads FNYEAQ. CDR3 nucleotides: TGTGCCAGCAGCTCTACGTACAGGACAGGGGGTGAAAAACTGTTTTTT. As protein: CASSSTYRTGGEKLFF.

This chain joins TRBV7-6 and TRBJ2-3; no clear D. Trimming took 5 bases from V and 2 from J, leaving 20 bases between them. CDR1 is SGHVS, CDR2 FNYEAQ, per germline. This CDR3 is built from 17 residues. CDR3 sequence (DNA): TGTGCCAGCAGCGTATATATTTACGATATGGACACAGATACGCAGTATTTT. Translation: CASSVYIYDMDTDTQYF.

CDR3 in amino acids: CAWSSGFSYEQYF. The CDR3 DNA sequence: TGTGCCTGGAGCTCTGGATTCTCCTACGAGCAGTACTTC. V and J are TRBV30 and TRBJ2-7; D gene uncertain. The V gene's germline CDR1 is GTSNPN and CDR2 SVGIG (reference sequence). With 3 bases removed from V and 0 bases from J, the gap between germline ends came to 9 bases. The CDR3 spans 13 residues.